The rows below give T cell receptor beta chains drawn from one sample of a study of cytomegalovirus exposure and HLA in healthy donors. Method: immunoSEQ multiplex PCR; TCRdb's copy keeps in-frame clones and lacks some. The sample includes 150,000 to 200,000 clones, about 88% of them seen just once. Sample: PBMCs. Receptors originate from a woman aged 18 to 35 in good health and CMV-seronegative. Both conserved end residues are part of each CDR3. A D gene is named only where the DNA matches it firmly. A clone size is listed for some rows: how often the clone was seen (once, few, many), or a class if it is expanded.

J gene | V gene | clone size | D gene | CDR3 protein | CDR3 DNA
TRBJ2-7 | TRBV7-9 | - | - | CASSLIRIGRTNEQYF | TGTGCCAGCAGCTTAATCAGGATTGGCAGGACAAACGAGCAGTACTTC
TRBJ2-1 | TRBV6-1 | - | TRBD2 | CASSDGGGAGEQFF | TGTGCCAGCAGTGATGGCGGGGGGGCCGGCGAGCAGTTCTTC
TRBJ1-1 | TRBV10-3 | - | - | CATLTQGRTEAFF | TGTGCCACCCTCACTCAGGGGCGGACTGAAGCTTTCTTT
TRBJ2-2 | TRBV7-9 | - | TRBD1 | CASSPKDRVSGNTGELFF | TGTGCCAGCAGCCCAAAAGACAGGGTCAGCGGCAACACCGGGGAGCTGTTTTTT
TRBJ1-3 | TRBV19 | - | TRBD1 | CASSIGWDRSSSGNTIYF | TGTGCCAGTAGTATAGGTTGGGACAGATCTTCCTCTGGAAACACCATATATTTT
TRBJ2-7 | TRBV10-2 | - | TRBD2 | CASSVAGDVGYEQYF | TGCGCCAGCTCGGTAGCGGGAGACGTAGGATACGAGCAGTACTTC
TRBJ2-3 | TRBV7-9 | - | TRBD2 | CASSPRAAGVTDTQYF | TGTGCCAGCAGCCCCCGGGCAGCGGGAGTAACAGATACGCAGTATTTT
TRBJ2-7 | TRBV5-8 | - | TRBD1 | CASSLEDRVINEQYF | TGTGCCAGCAGCTTGGAGGACAGGGTCATCAACGAGCAGTACTTC
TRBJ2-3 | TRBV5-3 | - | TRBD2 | CARSLGGLAGCTDTQYF | TGTGCCAGAAGCTTGGGAGGACTAGCGGGGTGCACAGATACGCAGTATTTT
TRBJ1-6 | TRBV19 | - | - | CASSQGGIASPLHF | TGTGCCAGTAGTCAAGGGGGTATAGCGTCACCCCTCCACTTT
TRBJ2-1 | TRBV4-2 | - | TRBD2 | CASSQDSAGGPWNEQFF | TGTGCCAGCAGCCAAGACTCTGCGGGGGGGCCTTGGAATGAGCAGTTCTTC
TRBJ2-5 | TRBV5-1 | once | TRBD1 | CASSPDRWETQYF | TGCGCCAGCAGCCCGGACAGGTGGGAGACCCAGTACTTC
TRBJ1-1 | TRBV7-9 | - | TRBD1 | CASSEDRGDTEAFF | TGTGCCAGCAGCGAAGACAGGGGAGACACTGAAGCTTTCTTT
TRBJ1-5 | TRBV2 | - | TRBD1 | CATRQGADSKGNQPQHF | TGTGCCACCCGACAGGGGGCAGATAGCAAGGGCAATCAGCCCCAGCATTTT
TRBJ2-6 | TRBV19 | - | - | CASTDRFLGANVLTF | TGTGCCAGTACCGACAGGTTCTTGGGGGCCAACGTCCTGACTTTC
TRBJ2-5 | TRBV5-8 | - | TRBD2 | CASSPGLAGDETQYF | TGTGCCAGCAGCCCTGGACTAGCGGGAGACGAGACCCAGTACTTC
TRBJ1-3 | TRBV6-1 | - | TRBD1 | CASSEGQGPGNTIYF | TGTGCCAGCAGTGAGGGACAGGGGCCCGGAAACACCATATATTTT
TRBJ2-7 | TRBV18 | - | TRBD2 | CASSPLKPLAGSYEQYF | TGTGCCAGCTCACCACTTAAACCACTAGCGGGCTCCTACGAGCAGTACTTC
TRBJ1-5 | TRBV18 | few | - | CASSPETHDQPQHF | TGTGCCAGCTCACCAGAGACACACGATCAGCCCCAGCATTTT
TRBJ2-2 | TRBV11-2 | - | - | CASSSTNIMNTGELFF | TGTGCCAGCAGCTCAACAAATATAATGAACACCGGGGAGCTGTTTTTT
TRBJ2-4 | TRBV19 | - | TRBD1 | CASSATGVDKNIQYF | TGTGCCAGTAGTGCCACAGGGGTGGACAAAAACATTCAGTACTTC
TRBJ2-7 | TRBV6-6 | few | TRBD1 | CASDRQGASYEQYF | TGTGCCAGCGACCGACAGGGTGCGTCCTACGAGCAGTACTTC
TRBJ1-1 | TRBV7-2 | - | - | CASSFQGLNTEAFF | TGTGCCAGCAGCTTCCAGGGCCTGAACACTGAAGCTTTCTTT
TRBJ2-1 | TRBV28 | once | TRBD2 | CASSRGVRPSYNEQFF | TGTGCCAGCAGTCGGGGGGTTCGGCCCTCCTACAATGAGCAGTTCTTC
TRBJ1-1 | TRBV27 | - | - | CASSSLSGGWSNTEAFF | TGTGCCAGCAGTTCCCTCTCGGGGGGATGGTCGAACACTGAAGCTTTCTTT
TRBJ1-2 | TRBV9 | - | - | CASSVLGVQNYGYTF | TGTGCCAGCAGCGTATTAGGGGTGCAGAACTATGGCTACACCTTC
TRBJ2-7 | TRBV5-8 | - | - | CASSSVYEQYF | TGTGCCAGCAGCTCTGTCTACGAGCAGTACTTC
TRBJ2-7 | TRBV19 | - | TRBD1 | CASSTGQGVSYEQYF | TGTGCCAGTAGTACGGGACAGGGGGTCTCCTACGAGCAGTACTTC
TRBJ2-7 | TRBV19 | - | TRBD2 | CASSSGLAGGSYEQYF | TGTGCCAGTAGTTCGGGACTAGCGGGAGGCTCCTACGAGCAGTACTTC
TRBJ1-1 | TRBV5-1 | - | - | CASSLGFSGGETGKAFF | TGCGCCAGCAGCTTGGGTTTTTCGGGGGGAGAGACAGGCAAAGCTTTCTTT
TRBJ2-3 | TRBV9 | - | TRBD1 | CASSTPRQGATDTQYF | TGTGCCAGCAGCACTCCTCGACAGGGGGCGACAGATACGCAGTATTTT
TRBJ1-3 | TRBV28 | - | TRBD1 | CASSPDRGYGNTIYF | TGTGCCAGCAGCCCGGACAGGGGTTATGGAAACACCATATATTTT
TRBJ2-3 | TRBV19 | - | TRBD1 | CASRNRGLSFVTDTQYF | TGTGCCAGTAGGAATAGGGGGCTCTCTTTTGTCACAGATACGCAGTATTTT
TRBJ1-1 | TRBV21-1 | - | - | CASSKVSDGQGETEAFF | TGTGCCAGCAGCAAAGTTTCCGATGGACAGGGTGAGACTGAAGCTTTCTTT
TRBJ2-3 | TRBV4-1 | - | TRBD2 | CASSPQRGVSTDTQYF | TGCGCCAGCAGCCCGCAGCGGGGGGTAAGCACAGATACGCAGTATTTT
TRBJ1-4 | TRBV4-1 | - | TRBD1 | CASSPFGLTGGRRELFF | TGCGCCAGCAGCCCATTCGGGCTCACAGGGGGCCGTCGGGAACTGTTTTTT
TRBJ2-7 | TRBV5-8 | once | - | CASSLRGGSYEQYF | TGTGCCAGCAGCTTAAGAGGGGGCTCCTACGAGCAGTACTTC
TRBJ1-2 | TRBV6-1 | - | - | CASSEPQRLGYTF | TGTGCCAGCAGTGAACCCCAAAGACTGGGCTACACCTTC
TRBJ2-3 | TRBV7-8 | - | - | CASSLPSGYTQYF | TGTGCCAGCAGCTTACCATCAGGGTATACGCAGTATTTT